This TCR beta chain was found in a study of T-cell reconstitution after alpha-beta-depleted transplantation in children. Study-wide findings and caveats: Among T cells one year after transplant, newly produced cells accounted for most counts and diversity. It was surviving recipient T cells and thymic progenitors that gave some patients high TCRbeta diversity at day 60.

In this sample, this clonotype turned up a few times. What it binds is unknown. Unique molecular identifiers were used to barcode this TCRbeta library. TCRdb used MiXCR to reprocess the PCR reads, holding one entry per CDR3 protein. In the table there are approximately 1,000,000 distinct CDR3 sequences, about 29% of which are singletons. The CDR3 sequence is 16 residues long. The germline V gene encodes CDR1 SQVTM and CDR2 ANQGSEA. V dropped 6 bases and J dropped 4; count of bases not matched to a gene: 13. Sequenced here: PBMCs, mostly from graft donor cells, sampled 360 days after TCRalphabeta/CD19-depleted stem cell transplant. V and J are TRBV29-1 and TRBJ2-1; 9 bases are a match to TRBD1. This receptor was identified in a boy in the first two years of life who had a stem cell transplant for SCID, so the T cells may come from the graft donor. CDR3 sequence reads: CSVRKITGGTYNEQFF. The DNA for the CDR3 is TGCAGCGTCCGTAAGATAACAGGGGGCACATACAATGAGCAGTTCTTC.